The sequence of this T cell receptor beta chain was determined in a study of shared T cell receptors in the human thymus. Profiled with immunoSEQ multiplex PCR; TCRdb holds only in-frame clones, not every one. The repertoire holds approximately 760,000 clones, with roughly 85% as singletons. A further study also used this sample, focusing on human thymus T cells. In that study: Resections from corrective heart surgery supplied the thymus tissue. The authors found apparently biased V and J gene usage in thymic and blood repertoires.

The sequencing input was thymocytes. This clonotype was obtained from a girl under two years old with a congenital heart defect.

CDR3 protein: CASSPRDREVDTQYF. The CDR3 bases are TGTGCCAGCAGTCCCCGGGACAGGGAGGTAGATACGCAGTATTTT. V is TRBV27 and J is TRBJ2-3, with 9 bases lining up with TRBD1. This CDR3 has 15 residues. CDR1 is MNHEY, CDR2 SMNVEV, per germline (reference sequence). V dropped 5 bases and J dropped 5; count of bases not matched to a gene: 8.